The T cell receptor beta chain described here comes from a study of T cell repertoires in cytomegalovirus infection. About the research overall: Indicated by public TCR beta signatures were CMV infection and matching HLA type.

Per the germline V gene, CDR1 is LNHNV and CDR2 is YYDKDF (reference sequence). The CDR3 extends over 15 amino acids. Deletions cut 4 bases from V and 0 bases from J, with 10 bases between. Notes on the study in general: Dominating the ex vivo response were HLA-C-restricted CMV-specific TCR beta clonotypes.

TCRdb independently ran MiXCR on the reads; one entry per CDR3 protein. Altogether about 770,000 distinct CDR3 sequences are present, just under 30% being singletons, with the ten largest covering 13%. For this clonotype: Its antigen is as yet unknown.

The sequence was obtained from a human donor in good health (CMV status not recorded). Some clones in this sample may be carry-over from other donors' samples. The specimen comprised cultured CD8+ T cells from PBMCs, sampled from culture after CMV antigen stimulation. This sequence joins TRBV15 and TRBJ1-3; D unclear. The CDR3 DNA reads as TGTGCCACCAGCATGCCGGCCGTCTCTGGAAACACCATATATTTT. Translated, it gives CATSMPAVSGNTIYF.